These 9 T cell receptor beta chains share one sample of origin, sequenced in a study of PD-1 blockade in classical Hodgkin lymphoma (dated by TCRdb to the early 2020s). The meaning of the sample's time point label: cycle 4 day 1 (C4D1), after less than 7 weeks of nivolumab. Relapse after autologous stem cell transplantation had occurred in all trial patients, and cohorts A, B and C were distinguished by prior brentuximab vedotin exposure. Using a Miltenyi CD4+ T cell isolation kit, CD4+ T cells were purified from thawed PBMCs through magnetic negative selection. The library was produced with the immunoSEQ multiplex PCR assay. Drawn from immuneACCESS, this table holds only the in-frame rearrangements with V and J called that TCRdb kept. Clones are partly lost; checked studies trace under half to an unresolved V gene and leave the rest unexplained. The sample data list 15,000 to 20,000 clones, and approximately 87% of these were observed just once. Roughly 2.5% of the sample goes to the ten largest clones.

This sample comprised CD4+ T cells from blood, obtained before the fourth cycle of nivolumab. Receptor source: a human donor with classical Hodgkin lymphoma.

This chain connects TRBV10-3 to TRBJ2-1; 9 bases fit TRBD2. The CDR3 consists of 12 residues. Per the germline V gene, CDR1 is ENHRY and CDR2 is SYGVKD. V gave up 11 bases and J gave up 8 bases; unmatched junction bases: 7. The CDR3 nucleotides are TGTGCCGGAGGCGGGAGGGTGGATGAGCAGTTCTTC. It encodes CAGGGRVDEQFF.

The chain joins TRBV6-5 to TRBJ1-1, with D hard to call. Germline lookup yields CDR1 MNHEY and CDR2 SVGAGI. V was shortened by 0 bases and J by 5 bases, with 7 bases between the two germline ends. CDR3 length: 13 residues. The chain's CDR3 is CASSYSRQTEAFF. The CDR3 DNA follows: TGTGCCAGCAGTTACTCGAGGCAGACTGAAGCTTTCTTT.

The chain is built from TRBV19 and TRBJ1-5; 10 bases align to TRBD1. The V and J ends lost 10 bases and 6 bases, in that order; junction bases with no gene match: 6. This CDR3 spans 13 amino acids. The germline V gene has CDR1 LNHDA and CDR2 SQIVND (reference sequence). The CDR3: CATSGTGAQPQHF. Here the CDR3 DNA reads TGTGCCACCTCCGGGACAGGGGCTCAGCCCCAGCATTTT.

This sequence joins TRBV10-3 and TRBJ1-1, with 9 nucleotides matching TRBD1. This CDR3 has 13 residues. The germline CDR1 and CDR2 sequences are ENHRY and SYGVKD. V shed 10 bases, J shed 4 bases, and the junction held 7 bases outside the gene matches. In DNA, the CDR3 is TGTGCCAGCCAACAGGGGGCTGGCACTGAAGCTTTCTTT. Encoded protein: CASQQGAGTEAFF.

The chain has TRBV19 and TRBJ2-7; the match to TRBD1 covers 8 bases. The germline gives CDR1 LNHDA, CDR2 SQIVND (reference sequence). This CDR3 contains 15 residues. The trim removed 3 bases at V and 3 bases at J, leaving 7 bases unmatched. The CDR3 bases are TGTGCCAGTAGTATGACCGGGACAGGACGCTACGAGCAGTACTTC. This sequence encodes CASSMTGTGRYEQYF.

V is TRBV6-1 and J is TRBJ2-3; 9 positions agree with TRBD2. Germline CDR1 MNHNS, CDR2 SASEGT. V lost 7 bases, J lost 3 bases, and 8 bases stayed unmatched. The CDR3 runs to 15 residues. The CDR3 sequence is CASTLAGYGTDTQYF. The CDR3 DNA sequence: TGTGCCAGCACCCTAGCGGGATACGGGACAGATACGCAGTATTTT.

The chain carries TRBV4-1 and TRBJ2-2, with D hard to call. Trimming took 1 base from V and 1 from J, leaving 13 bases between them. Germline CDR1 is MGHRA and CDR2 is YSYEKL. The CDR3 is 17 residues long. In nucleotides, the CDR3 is TGCGCCAGCAGCCAAGTCTTAACCCGGATGAACACCGGGGAGCTGTTTTTT. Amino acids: CASSQVLTRMNTGELFF.

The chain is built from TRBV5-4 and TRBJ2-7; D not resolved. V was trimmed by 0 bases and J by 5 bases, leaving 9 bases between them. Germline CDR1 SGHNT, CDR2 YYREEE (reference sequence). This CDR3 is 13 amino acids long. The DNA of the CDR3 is TGTGCCAGCAGCTTGGTGGGTCCGAACGAGCAGTACTTC. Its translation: CASSLVGPNEQYF.

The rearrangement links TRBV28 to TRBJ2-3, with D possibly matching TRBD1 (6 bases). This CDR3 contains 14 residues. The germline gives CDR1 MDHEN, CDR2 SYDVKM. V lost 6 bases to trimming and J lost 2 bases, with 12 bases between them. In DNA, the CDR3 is TGTGCCAGCAGACTGGGGGCCCTCACAGATACGCAGTATTTT. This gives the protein CASRLGALTDTQYF.